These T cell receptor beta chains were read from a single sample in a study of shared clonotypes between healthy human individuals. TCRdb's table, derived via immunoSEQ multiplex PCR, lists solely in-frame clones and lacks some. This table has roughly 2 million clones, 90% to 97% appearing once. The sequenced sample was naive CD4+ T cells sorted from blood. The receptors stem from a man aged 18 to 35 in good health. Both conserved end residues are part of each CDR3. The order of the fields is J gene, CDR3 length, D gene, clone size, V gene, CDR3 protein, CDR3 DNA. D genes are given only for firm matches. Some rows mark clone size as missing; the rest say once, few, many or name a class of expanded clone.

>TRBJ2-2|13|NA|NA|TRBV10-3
CAIMSGLVWELFF
TGTGCCATCATGAGCGGACTTGTTTGGGAGCTGTTTTTT
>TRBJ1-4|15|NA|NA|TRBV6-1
CASSEAGHTNEKLFF
TGTGCCAGCAGTGAGGCGGGACACACTAATGAAAAACTGTTTTTT
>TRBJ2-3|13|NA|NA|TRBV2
CASSEANTDTQYF
TGTGCCAGCAGTGAGGCCAACACAGATACGCAGTATTTT
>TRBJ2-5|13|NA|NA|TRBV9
CASSGYRRETQYF
TGTGCCAGCAGCGGTTACAGGCGGGAGACCCAGTACTTC
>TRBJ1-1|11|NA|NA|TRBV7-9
CANRANTEAFF
TGTGCCAACCGGGCGAACACTGAAGCTTTCTTT
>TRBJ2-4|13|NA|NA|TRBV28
CASTTGPLNIQYF
TGTGCCAGCACCACCGGGCCCTTAAACATTCAGTACTTC
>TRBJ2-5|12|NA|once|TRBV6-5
CASSYFSGTQYF
TGTGCCAGCAGTTACTTCTCCGGGACCCAGTACTTC
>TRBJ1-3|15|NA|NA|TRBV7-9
CASTPEARGGNTIYF
TGTGCCAGCACTCCAGAGGCCAGGGGAGGAAACACCATATATTTT
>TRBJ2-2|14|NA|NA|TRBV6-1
CASSEAEDAGELFF
TGTGCCAGCAGTGAAGCGGAGGATGCCGGGGAGCTGTTTTTT
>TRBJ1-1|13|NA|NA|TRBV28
CASSLVLNTEAFF
TGTGCCAGCAGTTTAGTCTTGAACACTGAAGCTTTCTTT
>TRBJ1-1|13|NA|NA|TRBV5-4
CASSLTGNREAFF
TGTGCCAGCAGCTTGACGGGGAACAGGGAAGCTTTCTTT
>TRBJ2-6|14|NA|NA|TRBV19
CASSENSGANVLTF
TGTGCCAGTAGCGAAAACTCTGGGGCCAACGTCCTGACTTTC
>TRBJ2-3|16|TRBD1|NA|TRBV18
CASSPGTGSSTDTQYF
TGTGCCAGCTCACCAGGGACAGGGTCTAGCACAGATACGCAGTATTTT
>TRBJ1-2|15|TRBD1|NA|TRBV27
CASSLDRERVYGYTF
TGTGCCAGCAGTTTAGACAGGGAAAGAGTCTATGGCTACACCTTC
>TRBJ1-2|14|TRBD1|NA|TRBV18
CASSPQGAADGYTF
TGTGCCAGCTCACCACAGGGGGCAGCGGATGGCTACACCTTC
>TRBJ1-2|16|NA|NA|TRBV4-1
CASSQGQVGLSYGYTF
TGCGCCAGCAGCCAAGGACAAGTGGGGCTCAGCTATGGCTACACCTTC
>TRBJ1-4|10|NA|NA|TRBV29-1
CSAADEKLFF
TGCAGCGCGGCAGATGAAAAACTGTTTTTT
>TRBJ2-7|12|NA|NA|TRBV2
CASMPGSSEQYF
TGTGCCAGCATGCCTGGCTCGTCCGAGCAGTACTTC
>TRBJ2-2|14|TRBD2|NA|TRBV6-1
CASSEREGTGELFF
TGTGCCAGCAGTGAAAGGGAGGGCACCGGGGAGCTGTTTTTT
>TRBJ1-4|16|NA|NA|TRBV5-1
CASSLARGLGAEKLFF
TGCGCCAGCAGCTTGGCTAGGGGGTTAGGGGCTGAAAAACTGTTTTTT
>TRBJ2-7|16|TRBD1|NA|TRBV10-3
CAISERLGQGSYEQYF
TGTGCCATCAGTGAGCGTCTGGGACAGGGTTCCTACGAGCAGTACTTC
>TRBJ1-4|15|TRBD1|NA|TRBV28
CASSSPTGGFEKLFF
TGTGCCAGCAGTTCCCCGACAGGGGGCTTTGAAAAACTGTTTTTT
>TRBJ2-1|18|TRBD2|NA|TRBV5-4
CASSSLTSGRTNYNEQFF
TGTGCCAGCAGCTCGCTGACTAGCGGGAGAACCAATTACAATGAGCAGTTCTTC
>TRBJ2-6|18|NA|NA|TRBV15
CATSGEGDLFFGANVLTF
TGTGCCACCAGCGGTGAGGGGGATTTGTTTTTTGGGGCCAACGTCCTGACTTTC
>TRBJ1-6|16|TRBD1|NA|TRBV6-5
CASSYAGGQGASPLHF
TGTGCCAGCAGTTACGCCGGGGGACAGGGTGCCTCACCCCTCCACTTT
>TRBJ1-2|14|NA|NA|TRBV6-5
CASSYSTGGEGYTF
TGTGCCAGCAGTTACTCGACTGGGGGCGAGGGCTACACCTTC
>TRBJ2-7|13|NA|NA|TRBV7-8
CASSLSARWEQYF
TGTGCCAGCAGCTTATCCGCACGTTGGGAGCAGTACTTC
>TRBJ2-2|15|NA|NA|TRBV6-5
CASSYSGGGPGELFF
TGTGCCAGCAGTTACTCCGGGGGAGGCCCCGGGGAGCTGTTTTTT
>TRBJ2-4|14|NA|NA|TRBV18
CASSPPGRENIQYF
TGTGCCAGCTCACCACCGGGGCGGGAAAACATTCAGTACTTC
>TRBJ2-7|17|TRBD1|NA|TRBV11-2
CASSLAIRGQGFYEQYF
TGTGCCAGCAGCTTAGCAATCCGGGGACAGGGCTTCTACGAGCAGTACTTC
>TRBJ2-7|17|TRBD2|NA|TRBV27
CASSYTAGTSGFYEQYF
TGTGCCAGCAGTTACACAGCCGGGACTAGCGGGTTCTACGAGCAGTACTTC
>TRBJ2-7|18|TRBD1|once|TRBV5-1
CASSLGTGGNKDSYEQYF
TGCGCCAGCAGCCTCGGGACAGGGGGAAATAAAGACTCCTACGAGCAGTACTTC
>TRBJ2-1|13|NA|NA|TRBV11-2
CASTPGPLNEQFF
TGTGCCAGCACCCCAGGGCCTCTCAACGAGCAGTTCTTC
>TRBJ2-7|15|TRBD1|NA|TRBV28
CASSWDSRRTYEQYF
TGTGCCAGCAGTTGGGACAGCCGGAGGACCTACGAGCAGTACTTC
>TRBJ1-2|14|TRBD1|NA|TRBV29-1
CSAEGRDSVKGYTF
TGCAGCGCCGAGGGCCGGGACAGTGTTAAAGGCTACACCTTC
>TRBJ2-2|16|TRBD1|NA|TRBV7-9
CASSPGQELDTGELFF
TGTGCCAGCAGTCCCGGACAGGAACTGGACACCGGGGAGCTGTTTTTT
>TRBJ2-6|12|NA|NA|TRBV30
CACSRGANVLTF
TGTGCCTGTTCTCGTGGGGCCAACGTCCTGACTTTC
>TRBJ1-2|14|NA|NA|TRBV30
CAWSGKGRTLAGTF
TGTGCCTGGAGCGGCAAAGGACGGACCCTTGCTGGGACCTTC
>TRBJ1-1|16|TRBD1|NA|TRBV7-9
CASSLGAGGTNTEAFF
TGTGCCAGCAGCTTAGGGGCAGGGGGCACGAACACTGAAGCTTTCTTT
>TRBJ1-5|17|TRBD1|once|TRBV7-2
CASSLALGQVASRPQHF
TGTGCCAGCAGCTTAGCTTTGGGACAGGTCGCCAGTCGGCCCCAGCATTTT
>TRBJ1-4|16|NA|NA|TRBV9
CASSSSPTVTNEKLFF
TGTGCCAGCAGCAGTTCCCCAACGGTAACTAATGAAAAACTGTTTTTT
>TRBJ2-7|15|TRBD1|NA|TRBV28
CASSTIGTGAYEQYF
TGTGCCAGCAGTACCATCGGGACAGGGGCCTACGAGCAGTACTTC
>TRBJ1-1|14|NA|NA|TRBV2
CASRERVMNTEAFF
TGTGCCAGCAGGGAGAGGGTCATGAACACTGAAGCTTTCTTT
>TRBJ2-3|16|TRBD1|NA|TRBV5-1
CASSLSRDRYTDTQYF
TGCGCCAGCAGCCTTTCCCGGGACAGATACACAGATACGCAGTATTTT
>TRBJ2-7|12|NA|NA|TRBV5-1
CASSLPAEEQYF
TGCGCCAGCAGCTTGCCGGCCGAGGAGCAGTACTTC
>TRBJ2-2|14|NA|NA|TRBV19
CASSKVPGTGELFF
TGTGCCAGTAGTAAAGTCCCTGGCACCGGGGAGCTGTTTTTT
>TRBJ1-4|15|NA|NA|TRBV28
CASSLDTGLSEKLFF
TGTGCCAGCAGTTTAGATACAGGGTTGAGTGAAAAACTGTTTTTT
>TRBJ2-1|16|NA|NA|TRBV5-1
CASSFDSWGSYNEQFF
TGCGCCAGCAGCTTCGATTCGTGGGGCTCCTACAATGAGCAGTTCTTC
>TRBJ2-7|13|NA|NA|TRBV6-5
CASTPDSSYEQYF
TGTGCCAGCACTCCCGACAGTTCCTACGAGCAGTACTTC
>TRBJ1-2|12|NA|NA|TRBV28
CASKGSDYGYTF
TGTGCCAGCAAAGGCAGCGACTATGGCTACACCTTC
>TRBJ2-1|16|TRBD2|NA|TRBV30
CAWSGAGGPEWYEQFF
TGTGCCTGGAGTGGAGCGGGAGGGCCTGAGTGGTATGAGCAGTTCTTC
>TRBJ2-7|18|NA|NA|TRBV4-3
CASSQDVGYGAGIDEQYF
TGCGCCAGCAGCCAAGATGTAGGATACGGGGCGGGGATCGACGAGCAGTACTTC
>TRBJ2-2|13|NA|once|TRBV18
CASSPRDTGELFF
TGTGCCAGCTCTCCCAGAGACACCGGGGAGCTGTTTTTT
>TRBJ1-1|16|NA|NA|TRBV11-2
CASSLFATDINTEAFF
TGTGCCAGCAGCTTATTCGCCACGGACATAAACACTGAAGCTTTCTTT
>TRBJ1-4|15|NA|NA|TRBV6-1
CASSEFLAQREKLFF
TGTGCCAGCAGTGAATTTCTAGCGCAGCGGGAAAAACTGTTTTTT
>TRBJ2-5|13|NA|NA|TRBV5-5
CASSPGLQETQYF
TGTGCCAGCAGCCCCGGGCTGCAGGAGACCCAGTACTTC
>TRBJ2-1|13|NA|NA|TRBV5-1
CASSLGLMNEQFF
TGCGCCAGCAGCTTAGGACTAATGAATGAGCAGTTCTTC
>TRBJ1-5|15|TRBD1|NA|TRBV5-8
CASSSRGYSNQPQHF
TGTGCCAGCAGCTCCAGGGGGTATAGCAATCAGCCCCAGCATTTT
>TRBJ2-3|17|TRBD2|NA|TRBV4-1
CASSQSTSGGLTDTQYF
TGCGCCAGCAGCCAGTCAACTAGCGGGGGGCTAACAGATACGCAGTATTTT